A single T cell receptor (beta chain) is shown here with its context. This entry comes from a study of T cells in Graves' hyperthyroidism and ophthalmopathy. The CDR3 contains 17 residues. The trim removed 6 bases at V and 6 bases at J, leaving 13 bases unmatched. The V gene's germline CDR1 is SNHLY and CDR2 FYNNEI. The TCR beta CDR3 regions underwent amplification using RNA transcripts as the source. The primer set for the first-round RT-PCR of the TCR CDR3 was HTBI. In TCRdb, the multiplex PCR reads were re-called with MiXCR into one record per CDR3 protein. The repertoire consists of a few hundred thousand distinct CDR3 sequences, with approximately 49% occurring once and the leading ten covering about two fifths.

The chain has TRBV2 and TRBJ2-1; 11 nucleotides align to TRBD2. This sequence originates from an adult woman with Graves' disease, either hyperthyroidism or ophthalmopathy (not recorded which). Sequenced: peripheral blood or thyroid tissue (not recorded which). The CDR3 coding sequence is TGTGCCAGCAGCCCGGCTGGAGCTAGCGGGAGGACCAATGAGCAGTTCTTC. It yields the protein CASSPAGASGRTNEQFF. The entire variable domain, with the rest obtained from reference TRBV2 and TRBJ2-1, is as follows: EPEVTQTPSHQVTQMGQEVILRCVPISNHLYFYWYRQILGQKVEFLVSFYNNEISEKSEIFDDQFSVERPDGSNFTLKIRSTKLEDSAMYFCASSPAGASGRTNEQFFGPGTRLTVL.